The subject of this entry is one TCR beta chain. No antigen is known for it. Second-dose groups at about 4 or about 12 weeks were pooled. This CDR3 contains 15 residues. In germline, CDR1 is SGHTA, CDR2 FQGNSA. Trimming pared 4 bases from V and 4 bases from J, leaving 17 bases between. Generated by immunoSEQ multiplex PCR, the TCRdb table keeps only in-frame clones and is missing some. The sample shows 85,000 to 120,000 clones, 90% of them seen only once. The sample originates from a study of T cell responses to AZD1222 COVID-19 vaccine. Whole-study findings and limits: All repertoire sampling was performed exclusively after the peak T cell response. Spike was spanned by vaccine-associated CD4 TCRs, with dominance at 160-218 and 743-854. Mostly white British, mostly female donors; authors suggested clonal diversity may be underestimated.

The source was peripheral blood, collected 28 days after the second AZD1222 dose. V and J are TRBV7-2 and TRBJ2-7; D is tentatively TRBD1 or TRBD2 (5 bases each). The clonotype originates from an adult who received the AZD1222 COVID-19 vaccine. DNA of the CDR3: TGTGCCAGCAGCTCCTCCGGGACGGCCCCTTACGAGCAGTACTTC. Its protein product is CASSSSGTAPYEQYF.